Listed here is a single TCR beta chain. Its target is unknown. Conventional CD4+ T cells were sorted from blood as CD25-low CD127-high cells. Sequencing was performed with immunoSEQ multiplex PCR; in TCRdb, only in-frame clones are kept and a portion is missing. The sample comprises roughly 28,000 clones, nearly 95% of which are singletons, and under 0.2% rests with the top ten. The sample comes from a study of regulatory and conventional T cells in RAG deficiency. General study points: In Omenn syndrome, sorted "Tregs" may be peripherally activated cells.

V was clipped by 7 bases and J by 10 bases; unmatched bases: 14. The CDR3 sequence is 14 residues long. From germline, CDR1 is MNHEY and CDR2 SMNVEV (reference sequence). The sample was also linked to a second study, of regulatory T cells. That source reports: The primer mix had 52 TRBV and 13 TRBJ primers.

The chain is built from TRBV27 and TRBJ1-1; TRBD1 agrees at 8 bases. This TCR was recovered from a human donor in good health. Sequenced material: CD25- CD4+ T cells sorted from blood. The CDR3 region has the DNA TGTGCCAGCAAGACGATGTCAGGGGGCAGGGGAGCTTTCTTT. Its translation is CASKTMSGGRGAFF.